This TCR beta chain emerged from a study of shared clonotypes between healthy human individuals (dated by TCRdb to the early 2020s). Regarding the research as a whole: The cohort comprised two women and three men aged 18 to 49 years. Different laboratories and diverse techniques were used to prepare libraries and sequence TCR repertoires, to increase sequencing depth and limit assay-specific biases. Per donor, leukapheresis produced somewhere between about 0.94 and 9 billion PBMCs. For each donor, CD4 naive and CD4 memory were each run on three plates, CD8 naive on two plates, and CD8 memory on one plate. The study deeply sequenced blood TCR repertoires of roughly five healthy adults to estimate repertoire size and the extent of clonotype sharing between individuals.

The study at large found these results: Naive subsets generally had larger estimated clonotype richness than memory subsets. Across a handful of donors, around 5% of naive CD4, roughly 3.4% of naive CD8, around 2.1% of memory CD4, and under 0.45% of memory CD8 clonotypes were shared. Because the study included only a small number of donors, the genetic and exposure-history diversity represented was limited. Incomplete sequencing was indicated by rarefaction of sorted-subset datasets, despite the large sequencing depth. Pairwise subsampling led to the expectation that sequencing depth would affect the degree of clonotype sharing among donors. Only blood was sampled, and tissue TCR repertoires likely differ from those in blood. Compared with non-shared clonotypes, the clonotypes found in all four sorted-subset donors had higher generation probabilities.

Concerning this clone: No antigen is known for it. Base quality data are lacking; no much larger clone is found one base away.

Donors were healthy HIV-negative adults with no recently reported acute infections or vaccinations. Only Caucasian adults living in Nashville, Tennessee, USA were represented among the donors. Magnetic negative selection was used to enrich CD4+ T cells, after which naive cells were positively selected on CD45RA and the negative fraction became the memory subset. After blood collection by leukapheresis, PBMCs were isolated using Ficoll-Histopaque density gradient centrifugation and then cryopreserved in the vapor phase of liquid nitrogen. Analytical flow cytometry was used to check the purity and quantity of each magnetically sorted T cell population. Genomic DNA was isolated from each sorted fraction and quantified by UV absorbance on a Nanodrop 2000c. TCR CDR3 regions were amplified from genomic DNA by multiplex PCR using the deep immunoSEQ assay. Genomic DNA extracted from each cell subset was distributed evenly over all wells of several immunoSEQ 96-well plates, and each plate served as one replicate. For sorted subsets, 200 to 250 ng of genomic DNA, equivalent to some 33,000 T cell genomes, went into each replicate PCR. The purified libraries were quantified using a Qubit 3.0 fluorometer, sized with a Bioanalyzer 2100, and then quantified again using the KAPA Library Quantification kit. Every immunoSEQ 96-well plate was sequenced on a separate single-read 150-cycle Illumina NextSeq 550 flow cell. The paper's processing steps were these. The immunoSEQ output contained only junctional sequences without quality scores, so filtering could not match that applied to full-length reads. Sequences were annotated with PyIR, a Python wrapper for IgBLAST v1.9, and V/J genes and CDR3 were assigned using IMGT germline references. Any read was removed if the V/J assignment was weak (E-value above 1e-6), the CDR3 was missing, or the read contained stop codons, out-of-frame junctions, or ambiguous translated residues. V3J clonotypes were defined by identical inferred V gene, J gene, and CDR3 amino acid sequence. To compute the percentage overlap between repertoires, the number of shared unique clonotypes was divided by the size of the smaller repertoire. Richness of each repertoire was evaluated using RTK rarefaction, the Chao1 estimator, and Recon v2.1 estimates of unobserved clonotypes. For all TCRbeta clonotypes obtained by the gDNA method from several donors, generation probabilities were computed with OLGA. Imported from immuneACCESS, the table was reduced by TCRdb to in-frame sequences with V and J called. These copies leave out some clones; in studies compared against another copy, an unresolved V gene accounts for under half, and the cause of the remainder is not known. The DNA was the basis for D and trimming; V, J and clone size are from that table. This sample lists some 2.4 million clones; 90% to 95% were detected once. The ten largest clones take up approximately 0.36% of the sample.

CDR1 is given as MDHEN and CDR2 as SYDVKM, both from the germline V gene. The CDR3 runs 14 amino acids, cysteine and phenylalanine included. Only the CDR3 part of the read is kept: 42 bases, read in frame from the first base. The trim is 5 bases for V and 5 bases for J, with a gap of 13 bases between the germline ends. This clonotype was sampled from a man aged 18 to 29 in good health. Some clones in this sample may be carry-over from other donors' samples. The chain is made from TRBV28 and TRBJ2-1; the D region possibly corresponds to TRBD2 (5 bases align). The sequenced material came from naive CD4+ T cells from PBMCs. What the cell subset or site label conveys for this sample: CD45RA+ positively selected. CDR3 loop: CASSETIAHNEQFF. The DNA reads as follows: TGTGCCAGCAGTGAGACTATTGCCCACAATGAGCAGTTCTTC.